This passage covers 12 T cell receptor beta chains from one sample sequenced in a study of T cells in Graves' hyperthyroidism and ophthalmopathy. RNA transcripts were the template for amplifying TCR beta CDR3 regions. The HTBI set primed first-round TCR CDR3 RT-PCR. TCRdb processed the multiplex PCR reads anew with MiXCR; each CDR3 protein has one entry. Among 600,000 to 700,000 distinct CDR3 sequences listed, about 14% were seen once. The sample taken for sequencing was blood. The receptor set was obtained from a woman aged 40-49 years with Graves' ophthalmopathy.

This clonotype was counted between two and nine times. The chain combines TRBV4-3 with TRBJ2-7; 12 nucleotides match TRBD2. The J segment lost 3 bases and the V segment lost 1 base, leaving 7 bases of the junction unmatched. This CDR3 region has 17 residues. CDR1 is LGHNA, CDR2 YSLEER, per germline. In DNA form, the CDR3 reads TGCGCCAGCAGCCAAGGACGAGCACTAGCGGGAGGCTACGAGCAGTACTTC. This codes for CASSQGRALAGGYEQYF.

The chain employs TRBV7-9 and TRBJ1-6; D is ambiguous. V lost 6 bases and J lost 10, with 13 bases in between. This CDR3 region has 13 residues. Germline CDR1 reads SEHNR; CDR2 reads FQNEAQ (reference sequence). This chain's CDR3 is CASSQSGESPLHF. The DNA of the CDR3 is TGTGCCAGCAGTCAAAGTGGGGAATCACCCCTCCACTTT.

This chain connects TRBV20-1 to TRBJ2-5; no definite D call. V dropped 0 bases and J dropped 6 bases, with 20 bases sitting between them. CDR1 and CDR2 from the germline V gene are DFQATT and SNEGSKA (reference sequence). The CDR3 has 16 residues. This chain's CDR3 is CSARDPAVRSMKTQYF. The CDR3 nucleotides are TGCAGTGCTAGAGACCCGGCTGTTAGAAGCATGAAGACCCAGTACTTC.

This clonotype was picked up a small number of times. The CDR3 DNA reads as TGCAGTGCTCCCTGGACGGACCAAGAGACCCAGTACTTC. Its protein product is CSAPWTDQETQYF. The V call is TRBV20-1, the J call TRBJ2-5; D unclear. Germline V CDR1 and CDR2: DFQATT, SNEGSKA (reference sequence). The ends were cut back, 5 bases at V and 0 bases at J, with 10 bases in the middle. This CDR3 spans 13 amino acids.

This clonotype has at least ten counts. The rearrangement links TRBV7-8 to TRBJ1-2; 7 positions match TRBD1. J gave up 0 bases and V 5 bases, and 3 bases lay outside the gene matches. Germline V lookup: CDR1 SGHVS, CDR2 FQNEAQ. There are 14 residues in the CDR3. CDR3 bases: TGTGCCAGCAGCGTTGGGACAGCTAACTATGGCTACACCTTC. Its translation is CASSVGTANYGYTF.

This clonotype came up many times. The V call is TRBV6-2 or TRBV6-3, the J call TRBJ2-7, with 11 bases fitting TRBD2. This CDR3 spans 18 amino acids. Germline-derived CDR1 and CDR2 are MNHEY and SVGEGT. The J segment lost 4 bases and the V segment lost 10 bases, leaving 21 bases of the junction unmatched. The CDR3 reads CATSFFRPGLADSYEQYF. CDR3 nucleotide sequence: TGTGCCACCTCATTTTTCAGACCGGGACTAGCGGATTCTTACGAGCAGTACTTC.

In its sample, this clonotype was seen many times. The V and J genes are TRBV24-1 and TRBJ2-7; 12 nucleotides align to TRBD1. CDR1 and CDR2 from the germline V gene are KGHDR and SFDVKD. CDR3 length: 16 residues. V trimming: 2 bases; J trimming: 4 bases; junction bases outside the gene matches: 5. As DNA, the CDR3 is TGTGCCACCAGTGATTCCTCGGGACAGGGGGCTTACGAGCAGTACTTC. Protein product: CATSDSSGQGAYEQYF.

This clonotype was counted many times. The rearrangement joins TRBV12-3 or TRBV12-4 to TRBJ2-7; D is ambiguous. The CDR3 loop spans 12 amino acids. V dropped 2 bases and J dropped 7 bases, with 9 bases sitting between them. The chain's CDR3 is CASSLRVEEQYF. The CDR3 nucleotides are TGTGCCAGCAGTTTAAGGGTAGAAGAGCAGTACTTC.

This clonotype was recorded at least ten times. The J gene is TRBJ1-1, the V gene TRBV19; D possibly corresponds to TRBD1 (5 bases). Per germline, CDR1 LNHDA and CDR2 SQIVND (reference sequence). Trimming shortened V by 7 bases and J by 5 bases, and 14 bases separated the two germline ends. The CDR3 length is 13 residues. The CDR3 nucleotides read TGTGCCAGTACCCGGCAGGGTTCGACTGAAGCTTTCTTT. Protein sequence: CASTRQGSTEAFF.

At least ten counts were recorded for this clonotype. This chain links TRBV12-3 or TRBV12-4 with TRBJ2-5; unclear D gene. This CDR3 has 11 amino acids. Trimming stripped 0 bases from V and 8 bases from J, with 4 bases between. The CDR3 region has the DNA TGTGCCAGCAGTTTAGCGGCCACCCAGTACTTC. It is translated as CASSLAATQYF.

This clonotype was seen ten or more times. The CDR3 reads CASTLPGGTGELFF. The CDR3 DNA reads as TGTGCCAGCACCCTTCCGGGGGGCACCGGGGAGCTGTTTTTT. The chain employs TRBV6-1 and TRBJ2-2; 7 nucleotides align to TRBD2. V was pared by 7 bases and J by 4 bases, with 6 bases of the junction left unmatched. In germline, CDR1 is MNHNS, CDR2 SASEGT. CDR3 length: 14 amino acids.

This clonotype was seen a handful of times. Here the CDR3 DNA reads TGTGCCAGCTCCTCTTTCGCGGCTTTTCAAGAGACCCAGTACTTC. Translating it yields CASSSFAAFQETQYF. V is TRBV18 and J is TRBJ2-5; the D is unclear. This CDR3 contains 15 residues. CDR1 KGHSH and CDR2 LQKENI come from the germline V gene. V was trimmed by 6 bases and J by 2 bases, leaving 16 bases between them.